This TCR beta chain was captured by sequencing in a study of beta chain features in type 1 diabetes. Sorting with CD45RO/CCR7/CD25/CD127/CD95/CD27 yielded naive, central memory, regulatory and stem-like memory CD4+ cells. Germline CDR1 reads SGHVS; CDR2 reads FNYEAQ. The CDR3 runs 14 residues. The germline V and J ends were trimmed by 6 bases and 4 bases, with 12 bases remaining between them. cDNA synthesis used the whole RNA isolate, giving expressed TCRB sequences. Clones were read by immunoSEQ multiplex PCR, and TCRdb kept only the in-frame ones, dropping some. Among more than 550,000 clones listed, around 15% were seen once. Notes on this clone: Antigen specificity is unknown.

Points from the study as a whole: Among all four CD4+ subsets, Type 1 diabetes patients had TCRB CDR3s that were moderately but significantly shorter. In comparison with healthy donors, patients had naive, central memory and Treg TCRB repertoires that appeared more similar. Possibly, sequencing cDNA over-represented cells that had high TCR expression levels.

The TCR originated in a man in his late teens or twenties with type 1 diabetes. Sequencing was carried out using naive CD4+ T cells from blood. The chain recombines TRBV7-6 with TRBJ2-2; D may be TRBD1 (6 bases). The CDR3 nucleotides read TGTGCCAGCAGAAAGGCAGGGGTCACCGGGGAGCTGTTTTTT. The encoded protein is CASRKAGVTGELFF.